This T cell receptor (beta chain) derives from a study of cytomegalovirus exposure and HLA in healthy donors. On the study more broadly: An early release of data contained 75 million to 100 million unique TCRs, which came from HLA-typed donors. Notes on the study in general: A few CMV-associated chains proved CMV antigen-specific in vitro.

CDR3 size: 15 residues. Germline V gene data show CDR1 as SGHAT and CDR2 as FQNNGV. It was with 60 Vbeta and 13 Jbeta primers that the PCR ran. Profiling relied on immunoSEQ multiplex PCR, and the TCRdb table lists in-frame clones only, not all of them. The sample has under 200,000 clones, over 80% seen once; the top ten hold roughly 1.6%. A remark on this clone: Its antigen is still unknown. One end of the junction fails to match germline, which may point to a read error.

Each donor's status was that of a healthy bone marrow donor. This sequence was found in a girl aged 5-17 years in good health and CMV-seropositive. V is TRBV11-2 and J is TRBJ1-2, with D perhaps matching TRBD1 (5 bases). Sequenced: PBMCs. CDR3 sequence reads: CAGSIKGLGNYGYTF. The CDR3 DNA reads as TGTGCCGGCAGCATCAAGGGGTTGGGAAACTATGGCTACACCTTC.